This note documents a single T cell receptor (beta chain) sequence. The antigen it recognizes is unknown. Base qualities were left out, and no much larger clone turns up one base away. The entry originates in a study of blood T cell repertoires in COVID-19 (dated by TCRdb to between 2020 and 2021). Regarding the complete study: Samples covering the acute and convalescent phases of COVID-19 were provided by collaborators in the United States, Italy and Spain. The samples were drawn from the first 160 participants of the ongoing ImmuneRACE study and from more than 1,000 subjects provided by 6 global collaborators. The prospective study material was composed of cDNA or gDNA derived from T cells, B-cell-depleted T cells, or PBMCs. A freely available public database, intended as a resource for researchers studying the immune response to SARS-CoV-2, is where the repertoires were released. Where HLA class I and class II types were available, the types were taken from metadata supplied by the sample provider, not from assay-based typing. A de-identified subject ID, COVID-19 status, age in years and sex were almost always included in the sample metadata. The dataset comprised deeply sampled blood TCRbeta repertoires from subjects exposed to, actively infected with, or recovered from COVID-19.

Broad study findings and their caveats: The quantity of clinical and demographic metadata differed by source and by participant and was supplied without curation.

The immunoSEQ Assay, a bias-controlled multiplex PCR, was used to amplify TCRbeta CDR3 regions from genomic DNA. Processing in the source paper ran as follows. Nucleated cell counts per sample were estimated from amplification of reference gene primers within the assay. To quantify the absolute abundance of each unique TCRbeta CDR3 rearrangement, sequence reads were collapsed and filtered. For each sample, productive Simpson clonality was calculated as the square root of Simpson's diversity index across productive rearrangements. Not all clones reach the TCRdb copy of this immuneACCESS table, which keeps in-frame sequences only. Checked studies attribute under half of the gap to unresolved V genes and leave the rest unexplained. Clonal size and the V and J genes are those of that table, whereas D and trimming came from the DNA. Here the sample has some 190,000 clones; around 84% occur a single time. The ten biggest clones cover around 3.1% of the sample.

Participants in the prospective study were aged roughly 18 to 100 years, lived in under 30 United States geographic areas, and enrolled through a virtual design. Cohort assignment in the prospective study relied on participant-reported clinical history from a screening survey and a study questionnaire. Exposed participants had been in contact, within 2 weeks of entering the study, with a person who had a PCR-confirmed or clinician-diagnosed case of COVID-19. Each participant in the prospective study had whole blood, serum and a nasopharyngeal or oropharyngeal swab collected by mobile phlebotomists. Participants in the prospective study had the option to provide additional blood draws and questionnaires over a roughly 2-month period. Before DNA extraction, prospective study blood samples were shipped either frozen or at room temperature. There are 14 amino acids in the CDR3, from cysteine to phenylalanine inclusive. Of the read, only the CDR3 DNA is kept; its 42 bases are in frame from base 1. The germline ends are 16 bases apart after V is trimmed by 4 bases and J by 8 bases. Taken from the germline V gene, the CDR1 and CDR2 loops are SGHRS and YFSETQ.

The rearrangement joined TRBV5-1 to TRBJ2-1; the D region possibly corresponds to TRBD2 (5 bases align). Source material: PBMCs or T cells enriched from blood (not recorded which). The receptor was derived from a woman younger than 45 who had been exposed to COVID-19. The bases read TGCGCCAGCAGCGTCATAGGTCCGAGGGATGAGCAGTTCTTC. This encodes CASSVIGPRDEQFF.